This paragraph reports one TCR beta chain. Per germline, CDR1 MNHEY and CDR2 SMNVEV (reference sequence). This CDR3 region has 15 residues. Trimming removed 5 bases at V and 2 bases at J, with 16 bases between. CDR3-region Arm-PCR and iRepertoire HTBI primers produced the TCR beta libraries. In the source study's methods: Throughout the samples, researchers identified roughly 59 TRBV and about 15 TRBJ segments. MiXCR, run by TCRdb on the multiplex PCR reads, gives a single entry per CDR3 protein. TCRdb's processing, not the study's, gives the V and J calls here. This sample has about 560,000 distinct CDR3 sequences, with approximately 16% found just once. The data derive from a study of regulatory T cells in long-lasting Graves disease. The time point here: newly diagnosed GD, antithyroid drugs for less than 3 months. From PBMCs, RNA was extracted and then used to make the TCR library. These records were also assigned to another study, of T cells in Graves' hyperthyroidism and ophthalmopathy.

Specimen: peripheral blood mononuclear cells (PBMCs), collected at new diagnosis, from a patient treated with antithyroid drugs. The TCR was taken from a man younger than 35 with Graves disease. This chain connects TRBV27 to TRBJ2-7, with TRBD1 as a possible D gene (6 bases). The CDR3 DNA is TGTGCCAGCAGTACGCCCCAGGGGCGGGCCTACGAGCAGTACTTC. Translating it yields CASSTPQGRAYEQYF.